This entry concerns a single TCR beta chain. This entry comes from a study of blood T cells in healthy people across ages. With a J-beta primer mix and a sample-barcoded 5' primer, a second PCR ran roughly 7 to 11 cycles. TCRdb analysed the 5' RACE reads with MiXCR anew, one entry per CDR3 protein. The data hold over 500,000 distinct CDR3 sequences, with 52% observed a single time. Sequenced: blood. This clonotype originated in an elderly woman in good health.

In DNA, the CDR3 is TGCGCCAGCAGCCGGGACCTCCAGGGCGGGGAGCTGTTTTTT. Its translation is CASSRDLQGGELFF. V usage is TRBV5-1 and J usage is TRBJ2-2; D tentatively fits TRBD1 or TRBD2 (5 bases each). The V gene lost 4 bases and the J gene lost 7 bases, with 14 bases spanning the gap. This CDR3 is built from 14 residues. Germline V CDR1 and CDR2: SGHRS, YFSETQ.